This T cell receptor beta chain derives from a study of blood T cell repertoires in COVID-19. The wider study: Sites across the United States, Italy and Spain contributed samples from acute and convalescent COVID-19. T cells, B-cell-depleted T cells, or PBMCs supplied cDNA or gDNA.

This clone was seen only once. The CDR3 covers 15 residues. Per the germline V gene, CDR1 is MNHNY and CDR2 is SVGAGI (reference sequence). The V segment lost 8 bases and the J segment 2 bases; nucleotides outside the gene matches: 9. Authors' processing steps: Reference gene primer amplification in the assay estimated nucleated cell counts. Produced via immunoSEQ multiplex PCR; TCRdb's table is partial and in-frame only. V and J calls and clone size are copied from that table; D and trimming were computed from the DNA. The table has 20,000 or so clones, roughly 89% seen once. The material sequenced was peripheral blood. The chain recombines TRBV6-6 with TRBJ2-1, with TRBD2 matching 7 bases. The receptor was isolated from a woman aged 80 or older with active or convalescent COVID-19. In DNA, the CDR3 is TGTGCCAGCCAGGTAACGGGACTACCCTACAATGAGCAGTTCTTC. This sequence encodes CASQVTGLPYNEQFF.